The sequence of this T cell receptor beta chain was determined in a study of blood T cell repertoires in COVID-19. Trimming stripped 3 bases from V and 7 bases from J, with 14 bases between. The CDR3 sequence is 14 residues long. The germline V gene has CDR1 SGHDT and CDR2 YYEEEE. Data came from immunoSEQ multiplex PCR; TCRdb stores just in-frame clones and leaves some out. The repertoire holds about 360,000 clones, with 86% as singletons. The chain joins TRBV5-6 to TRBJ1-5, with D maybe TRBD1 (6 bases). The sequenced sample consisted of peripheral blood. The TCR was taken from a woman in her sixties or seventies with COVID-19, enrolled during active disease. Here the CDR3 DNA reads TGTGCCAGCAGCTCTACACAGGGATACCAGCCCCAGCATTTT. Its translation: CASSSTQGYQPQHF.